Each of the 14 T cell receptor beta chains below was sequenced from the same sample in a study of control samples from healthy donors and cancer patients. The method was immunoSEQ multiplex PCR; TCRdb's version includes in-frame clones alone and lacks a portion of them. The table has over 120,000 clones, about 91% seen once. Source material: blood. The receptors come from a young man in good health.

The chain is built from TRBV27 and TRBJ2-4; D may be TRBD1 or TRBD2 (5 bases each). Germline lookup yields CDR1 MNHEY and CDR2 SMNVEV (reference sequence). V lost 4 bases and J 15 bases, leaving 25 bases between the germline ends. This CDR3 has 15 amino acids. Written as DNA, the CDR3 is TGTGCCAGCAGTTCACCTGACGGGACCGCGAATGGTCTGTACTTC. It codes for CASSSPDGTANGLYF.

V and J are TRBV18 and TRBJ1-3; D remains ambiguous. Between the trimmed V and J ends, which lost 3 bases and 1 base, there was a span of 7 bases. This CDR3 contains 14 residues. Per germline, CDR1 KGHSH and CDR2 LQKENI. Here the CDR3 reads CASSPDSSGNTIYF. DNA of the CDR3: TGTGCCAGCTCACCTGACTCATCTGGAAACACCATATATTTT.

The V call is TRBV5-6, the J call TRBJ2-7; D uncertain. Deletions cut 0 bases from V and 0 bases from J, with 10 bases between. Per germline, CDR1 SGHDT and CDR2 YYEEEE. The CDR3 has 15 residues. CDR3 nucleotides: TGTGCCAGCAGCTTGGGCGGCTTGAGCTCCTACGAGCAGTACTTC. It codes for CASSLGGLSSYEQYF.

The V gene is TRBV28, the J gene TRBJ1-2, with 9 bases lining up with TRBD1. The germline CDR1 and CDR2 sequences are MDHEN and SYDVKM. The CDR3 runs 13 residues. V shed 5 bases, J shed 5 bases, and the junction held 3 bases outside the gene matches. CDR3 loop: CASSMDRGYGYTF. The CDR3 bases are TGTGCCAGCAGTATGGACAGGGGTTATGGCTACACCTTC.

V is TRBV5-1 and J is TRBJ2-2; maybe TRBD2 (5 bases). The CDR3 loop spans 15 amino acids. V was cut by 1 base and J by 3 bases, with 10 bases left in between. Per germline, CDR1 SGHRS and CDR2 YFSETQ. CDR3 residues: CASSLTSKDTGELFF. The CDR3 DNA reads as TGCGCCAGCAGCTTGACTAGTAAGGACACCGGGGAGCTGTTTTTT. The entire variable domain, with the rest obtained from reference TRBV5-1 and TRBJ2-2, is as follows: KAGVTQTPRYLIKTRGQQVTLSCSPISGHRSVSWYQQTPGQGLQFLFEYFSETQRNKGNFPGRFSGRQFSNSRSEMNVSTLELGDSALYLCASSLTSKDTGELFFGEGSRLTVL.

This rearrangement joins TRBV3-1 (or the pseudogene TRBV3-2) to TRBJ1-4; 8 bases map to TRBD1. The CDR3 loop spans 16 amino acids. V lost 6 bases to trimming and J lost 4 bases; unmatched junction nucleotides: 10. Germline CDR1 reads LGHDT; CDR2 reads YNNKEL (reference sequence). The CDR3: CASRRMTGAGNEKLFF. CDR3 nucleotide sequence: TGTGCCAGCAGGCGAATGACAGGGGCGGGTAATGAAAAACTGTTTTTT.

This clone was seen once. This sequence joins TRBV30 and TRBJ1-1, with D perhaps TRBD1 (6 bases). This CDR3 has 14 residues. V gave up 1 base and J gave up 1 base, with 10 bases separating them. Germline V gives CDR1 GTSNPN, CDR2 SVGIG (reference sequence). CDR3 nucleotide sequence: TGTGCCTGGAGTGGATCGACAGGGAACACTGAAGCTTTCTTT. Protein sequence: CAWSGSTGNTEAFF. The full variable domain, with the rest looked up from reference TRBV30 and TRBJ1-1, is SQTIHQWPATLVQPVGSPLSLECTVEGTSNPNLYWYRQAAGRGLQLLFYSVGIGQISSEVPQNLSASRPQDRQFILSSKKLLLSDSGFYLCAWSGSTGNTEAFFGQGTRLTVV.

The CDR3 sequence: CASSGRMGASNQPQHF. Written as DNA, the CDR3 is TGTGCCAGCAGTGGTCGAATGGGCGCGAGCAATCAGCCCCAGCATTTT. The chain employs TRBV6-1 and TRBJ1-5, with D unresolved. Per the germline V gene, CDR1 is MNHNS and CDR2 is SASEGT. V was trimmed by 4 bases and J by 1 base, leaving 14 bases between them. CDR3 length equals 16 residues.

The chain uses TRBV28 and TRBJ1-2, with D unclear. Germline V gene lookup returns CDR1 MDHEN and CDR2 SYDVKM. Trimming removed 3 bases from V and 2 bases from J, with 4 bases in between. The CDR3 spans 12 residues. As DNA, the CDR3 is TGTGCCAGCAGTTTGGTAAACTATGGCTACACCTTC. It yields the protein CASSLVNYGYTF.

V usage is TRBV15 and J usage is TRBJ2-1, with D possibly TRBD2 on 6 matching bases. Per germline, CDR1 LNHNV and CDR2 YYDKDF (reference sequence). CDR3 length: 15 residues. Trimming removed 4 bases at V and 3 bases at J, with 13 bases between. The CDR3 region has the DNA TGTGCCACCAGCATACCGGGACTGATCTACAATGAGCAGTTCTTC. This translates into CATSIPGLIYNEQFF.

The chain's CDR3 is CASSPSGGLYEQYF. The DNA of the CDR3 is TGTGCCAGCAGTCCTAGCGGGGGGCTCTACGAGCAGTACTTC. This chain uses TRBV27 with TRBJ2-7, with TRBD2 identical over 11 bases. V lost 5 bases and J lost 3; bases outside the gene matches: 3. CDR1 MNHEY and CDR2 SMNVEV come from the germline V gene (reference sequence). CDR3 length: 14 residues.

This chain uses TRBV7-2 with TRBJ1-3, with 12 bases fitting TRBD1. The CDR3 contains 16 residues. Trimming at V came to 6 bases and at J to 3 bases, leaving 6 bases not matched to a gene. Per germline, CDR1 SGHTA and CDR2 FQGNSA. This CDR3 is CASRHRDRGLGNTIYF. The CDR3 DNA is TGTGCCAGCAGACACCGGGACAGGGGGCTTGGAAACACCATATATTTT.

The CDR3 DNA reads as TGCGCCAGCAGCATGACAGGGTCTGGGGCCAACGTCCTGACTTTC. It codes for CASSMTGSGANVLTF. This sequence joins TRBV5-1 and TRBJ2-6, with TRBD1 matching 7 bases. Losses at the gene ends were 4 bases for V and 1 base for J; bases not matched to a gene: 2. The CDR3 is 15 residues long. From germline, CDR1 is SGHRS and CDR2 YFSETQ. Full variable domain (outside the CDR3, taken from reference TRBV5-1 and TRBJ2-6): KAGVTQTPRYLIKTRGQQVTLSCSPISGHRSVSWYQQTPGQGLQFLFEYFSETQRNKGNFPGRFSGRQFSNSRSEMNVSTLELGDSALYLCASSMTGSGANVLTFGAGSRLTVL.

The gene calls are TRBV28 and TRBJ1-5; tentative D call: TRBD1 (5 bases). Between the trimmed V and J ends, which lost 5 bases and 1 base, there was a span of 15 bases. Looked up from germline, CDR1 is MDHEN and CDR2 is SYDVKM. The CDR3 covers 16 residues. The CDR3 region is CASSPQGAWSNQPQHF. CDR3 nucleotide sequence: TGTGCCAGCAGTCCCCAGGGCGCGTGGAGCAATCAGCCCCAGCATTTT.